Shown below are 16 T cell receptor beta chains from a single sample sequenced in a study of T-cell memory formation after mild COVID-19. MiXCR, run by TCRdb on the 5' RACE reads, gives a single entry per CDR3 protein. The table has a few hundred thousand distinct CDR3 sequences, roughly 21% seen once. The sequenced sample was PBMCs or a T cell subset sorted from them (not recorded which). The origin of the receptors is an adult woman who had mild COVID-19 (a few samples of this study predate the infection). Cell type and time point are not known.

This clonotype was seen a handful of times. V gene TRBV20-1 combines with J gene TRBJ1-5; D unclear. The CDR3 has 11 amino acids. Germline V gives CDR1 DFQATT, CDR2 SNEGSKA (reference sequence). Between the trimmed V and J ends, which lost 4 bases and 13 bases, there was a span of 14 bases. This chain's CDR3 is CSANFADIQHF. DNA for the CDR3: TGCAGTGCTAATTTCGCAGATATACAGCATTTT.

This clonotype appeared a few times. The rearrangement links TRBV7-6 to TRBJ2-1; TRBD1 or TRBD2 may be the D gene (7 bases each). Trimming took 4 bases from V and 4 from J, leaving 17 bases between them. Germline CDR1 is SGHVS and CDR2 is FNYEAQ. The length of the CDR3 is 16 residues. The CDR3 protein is CASSSRRQGGYNEQFF. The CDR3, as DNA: TGTGCCAGCAGCTCACGACGCCAGGGGGGGTACAATGAGCAGTTCTTC.

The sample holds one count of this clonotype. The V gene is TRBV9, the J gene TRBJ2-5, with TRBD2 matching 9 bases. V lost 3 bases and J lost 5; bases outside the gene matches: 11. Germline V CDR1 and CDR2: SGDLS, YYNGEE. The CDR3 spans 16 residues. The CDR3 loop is CASSGLSSGVFETQYF. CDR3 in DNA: TGTGCCAGCAGCGGTCTCTCTAGCGGGGTTTTTGAGACCCAGTACTTC.

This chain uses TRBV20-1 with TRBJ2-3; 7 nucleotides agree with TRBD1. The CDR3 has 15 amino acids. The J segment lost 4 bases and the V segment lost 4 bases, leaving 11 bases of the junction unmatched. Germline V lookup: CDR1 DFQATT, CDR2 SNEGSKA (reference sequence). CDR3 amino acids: CSATSWVGGADTQYF. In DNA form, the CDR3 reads TGCAGTGCTACATCTTGGGTAGGGGGCGCAGATACGCAGTATTTT.

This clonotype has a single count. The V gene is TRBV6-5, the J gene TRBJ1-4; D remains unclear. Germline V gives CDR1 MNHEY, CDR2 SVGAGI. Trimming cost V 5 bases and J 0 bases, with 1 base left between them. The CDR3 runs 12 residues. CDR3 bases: TGTGCCAGCAGTACAACTAATGAAAAACTGTTTTTT. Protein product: CASSTTNEKLFF.

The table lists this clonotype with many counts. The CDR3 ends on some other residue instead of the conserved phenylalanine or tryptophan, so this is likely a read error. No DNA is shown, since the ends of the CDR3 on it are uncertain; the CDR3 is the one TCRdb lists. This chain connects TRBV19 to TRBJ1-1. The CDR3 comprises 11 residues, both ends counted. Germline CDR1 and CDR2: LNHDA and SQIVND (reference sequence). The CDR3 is CASSKRYSVTV.

The CDR3 nucleotides read TGTGCCAGCAGGTCGAACCCCGAGGTGGAGACCCAGTACTTC. Translated: CASRSNPEVETQYF. The chain uses TRBV28 and TRBJ2-5; the D is unclear. CDR3 length equals 14 residues. V dropped 6 bases and J dropped 5 bases, with 16 bases sitting between them. Per germline, CDR1 MDHEN and CDR2 SYDVKM.

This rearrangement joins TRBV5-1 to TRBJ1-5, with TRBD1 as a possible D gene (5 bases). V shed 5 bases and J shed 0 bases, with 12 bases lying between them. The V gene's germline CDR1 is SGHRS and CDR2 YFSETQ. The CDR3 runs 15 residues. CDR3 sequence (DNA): TGCGCCAGCAGGCGGGACGGCAGTAGCAATCAGCCCCAGCATTTT. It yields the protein CASRRDGSSNQPQHF.

The CDR3 here is CSVDSSGSKAEQFF. CDR3 coding DNA: TGCAGCGTTGATTCGAGCGGGAGTAAGGCTGAGCAGTTCTTC. This rearrangement joins TRBV29-1 to TRBJ2-1, with TRBD2 matching over 8 bases. This CDR3 is 14 amino acids long. CDR1 is SQVTM and CDR2 is ANQGSEA in the germline V gene. V was clipped by 3 bases and J by 9 bases; unmatched bases: 10.

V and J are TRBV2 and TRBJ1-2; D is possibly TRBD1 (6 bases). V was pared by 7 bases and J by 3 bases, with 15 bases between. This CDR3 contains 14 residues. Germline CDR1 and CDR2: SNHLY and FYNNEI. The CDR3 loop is CASNTGIVDYGYTF. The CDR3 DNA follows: TGTGCCAGCAATACAGGGATAGTTGACTATGGCTACACCTTC.

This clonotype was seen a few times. The DNA for the CDR3 is TGCAGTGCCGAACCCTCGCACTACGAGCAGTACTTC. As protein: CSAEPSHYEQYF. The rearrangement links TRBV20-1 to TRBJ2-7; D is unclear. Trimming removed 6 bases from V and 3 bases from J, with 12 bases in between. Germline V gene data show CDR1 as DFQATT and CDR2 as SNEGSKA (reference sequence). This CDR3 spans 12 amino acids.

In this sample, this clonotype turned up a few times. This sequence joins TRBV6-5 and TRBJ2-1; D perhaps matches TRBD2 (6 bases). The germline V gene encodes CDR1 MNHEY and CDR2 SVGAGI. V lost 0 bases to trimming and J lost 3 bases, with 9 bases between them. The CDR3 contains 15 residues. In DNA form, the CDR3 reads TGTGCCAGCAGTTACTCGGGGGGATACTACAATGAGCAGTTCTTC. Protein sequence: CASSYSGGYYNEQFF.

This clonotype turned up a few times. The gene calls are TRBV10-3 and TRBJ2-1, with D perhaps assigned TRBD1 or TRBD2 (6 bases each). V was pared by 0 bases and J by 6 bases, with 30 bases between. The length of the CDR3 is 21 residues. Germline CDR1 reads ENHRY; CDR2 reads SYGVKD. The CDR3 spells CAISESYMISSGGDNFNEQFF. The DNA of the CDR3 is TGTGCCATCAGTGAGTCGTATATGATATCGAGCGGAGGGGACAATTTCAATGAGCAGTTCTTC.

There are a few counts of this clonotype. CDR3 loop: CASSIRGQGNTEAFF. CDR3 coding DNA: TGTGCCAGTAGTATCAGGGGGCAGGGCAACACTGAAGCTTTCTTT. The gene calls are TRBV19 and TRBJ1-1; TRBD1 matches 8 bases. Germline V gene sequence: CDR1 LNHDA, CDR2 SQIVND (reference sequence). The CDR3 covers 15 residues. V lost 3 bases and J lost 2; bases outside the gene matches: 5. Full variable domain (missing parts from reference TRBV19 and TRBJ1-1): DGGITQSPKYLFRKEGQNVTLSCEQNLNHDAMYWYRQDPGQGLRLIYYSQIVNDFQKGDIAEGYSVSREKKESFPLTVTSAQKNPTAFYLCASSIRGQGNTEAFFGQGTRLTVV.

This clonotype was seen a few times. The CDR3 loop is CSARTGPNYGYTF. The DNA for the CDR3 is TGCAGTGCTAGGACAGGGCCAAACTATGGCTACACCTTC. The rearrangement uses TRBV20-1 and TRBJ1-2; TRBD1 agrees at 7 bases. Germline loops: CDR1 DFQATT, CDR2 SNEGSKA (reference sequence). The junction had 3 bases not matched to a gene; V was cut back by 3 bases and J by 2 bases. CDR3 length: 13 amino acids.

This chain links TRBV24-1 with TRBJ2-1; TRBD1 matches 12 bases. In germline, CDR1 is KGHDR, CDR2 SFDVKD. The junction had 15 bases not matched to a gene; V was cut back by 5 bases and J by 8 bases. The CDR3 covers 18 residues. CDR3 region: CATSVRLKTGTGGHEQFF. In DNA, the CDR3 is TGTGCCACCAGTGTCCGTCTCAAAACCGGGACAGGGGGCCATGAGCAGTTCTTC.